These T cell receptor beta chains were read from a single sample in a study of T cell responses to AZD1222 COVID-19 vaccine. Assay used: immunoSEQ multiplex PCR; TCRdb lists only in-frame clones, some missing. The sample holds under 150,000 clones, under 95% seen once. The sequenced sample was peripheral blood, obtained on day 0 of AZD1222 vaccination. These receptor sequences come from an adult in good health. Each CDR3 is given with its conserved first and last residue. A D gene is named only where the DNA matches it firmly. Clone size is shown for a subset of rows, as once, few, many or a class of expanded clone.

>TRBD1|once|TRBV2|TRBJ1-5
CASTTGAGQPQHF
TGTGCCAGCACCACAGGGGCTGGTCAGCCCCAGCATTTT
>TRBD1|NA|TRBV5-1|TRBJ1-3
CASSNRDSSGNTIYF
TGCGCCAGCAGCAACAGGGACAGCTCTGGAAACACCATATATTTT
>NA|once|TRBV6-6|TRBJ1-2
CASGSTINYGYTF
TGTGCCAGCGGATCTACTATTAACTATGGCTACACCTTC
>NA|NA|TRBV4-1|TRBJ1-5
CASSHPDRHQPQHF
TGCGCCAGCAGCCACCCCGACAGGCATCAGCCCCAGCATTTT
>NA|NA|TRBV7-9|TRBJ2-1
CASSFRTATYNEQFF
TGTGCCAGCAGCTTCCGGACAGCAACCTACAATGAGCAGTTCTTC
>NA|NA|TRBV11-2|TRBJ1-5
CASSRDNNQPQHF
TGTGCCAGCAGCCGGGACAACAATCAGCCCCAGCATTTT
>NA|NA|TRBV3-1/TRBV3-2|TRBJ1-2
CASSPTPWDISNYGYTF
TGTGCCAGCAGCCCCACCCCCTGGGACATATCTAACTATGGCTACACCTTC
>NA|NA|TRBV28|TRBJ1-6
CASSFTRTGSYNSPLHF
TGTGCCAGCAGTTTCACCCGTACAGGGTCCTATAATTCACCCCTCCACTTT
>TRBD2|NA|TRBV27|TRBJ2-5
CASSPLGTSGRDQETQYF
TGTGCCAGCAGTCCACTCGGGACTAGCGGGAGGGATCAAGAGACCCAGTACTTC
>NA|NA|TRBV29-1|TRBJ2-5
CSVESFGPGEETQYF
NA
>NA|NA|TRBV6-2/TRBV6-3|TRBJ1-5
CASSYSTGYQPQHF
TGTGCCAGCAGTTACTCTACAGGGTATCAGCCCCAGCATTTT
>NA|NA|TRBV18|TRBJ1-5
CASSSWGTRGNQPQHF
TGTGCCAGCTCAAGTTGGGGTACTCGGGGCAATCAGCCCCAGCATTTT
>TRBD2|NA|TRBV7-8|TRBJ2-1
CASSPGTSGTYNEQFF
TGTGCCAGCAGCCCAGGGACTAGCGGAACCTACAATGAGCAGTTCTTC
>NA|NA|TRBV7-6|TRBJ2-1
CASSLGNEQFF
TGTGCCAGCAGCTTAGGCAATGAGCAGTTCTTC
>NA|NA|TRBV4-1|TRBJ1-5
CASSQGRGLSRIQPQHF
TGCGCCAGCAGCCAAGGTCGGGGGCTCAGCAGGATTCAGCCCCAGCATTTT
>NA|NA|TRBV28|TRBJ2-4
CASSSSRGGAKNIQYF
TGTGCCAGCAGTTCCTCCAGGGGCGGGGCCAAAAACATTCAGTACTTC
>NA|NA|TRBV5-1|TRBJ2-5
CASSFREGATQETQYF
TGCGCCAGCAGCTTCCGGGAGGGGGCTACACAAGAGACCCAGTACTTC
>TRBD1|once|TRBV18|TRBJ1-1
CASSPRTGRYTEAFF
TGTGCCAGCTCACCTCGGACAGGGCGATACACTGAAGCTTTCTTT
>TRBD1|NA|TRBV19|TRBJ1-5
CASSIEGASSQPQHF
TGTGCCAGTAGTATCGAGGGGGCGTCCAGCCAGCCCCAGCATTTT
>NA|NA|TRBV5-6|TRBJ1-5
CASSLYSSNQPQHF
TGTGCCAGCAGCTTGTATAGTTCCAATCAGCCCCAGCATTTT
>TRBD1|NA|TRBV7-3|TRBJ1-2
CASSSGQGDYGYTF
TGTGCCAGCAGCTCGGGACAGGGGGACTATGGCTACACCTTC
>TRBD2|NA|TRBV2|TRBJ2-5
CASRRRLAGEFQETQYF
TGTGCCAGCAGGAGGCGGCTAGCGGGGGAGTTCCAAGAGACCCAGTACTTC
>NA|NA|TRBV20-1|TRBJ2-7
CSASTPLVAYEQYF
TGCAGTGCTAGTACTCCGCTAGTAGCCTACGAGCAGTACTTC
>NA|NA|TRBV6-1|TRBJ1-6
CASSEAPKTGTNSPLHF
TGTGCCAGCAGTGAAGCGCCTAAAACGGGAACTAATTCACCCCTCCACTTT
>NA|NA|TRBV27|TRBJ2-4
CASSPQGDPAKNIQYF
TGTGCCAGCAGTCCCCAAGGAGACCCCGCCAAAAACATTCAGTACTTC
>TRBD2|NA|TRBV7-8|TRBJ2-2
CASSSSGGAHTGELFF
TGTGCCAGCAGCTCTAGCGGGGGGGCCCACACCGGGGAGCTGTTTTTT
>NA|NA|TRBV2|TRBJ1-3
CASTPARSHNTIYF
TGTGCCAGCACCCCAGCCAGGAGTCATAACACCATATATTTT
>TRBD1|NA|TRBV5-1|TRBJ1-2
CASSPTGAEGYTF
TGCGCCAGCAGCCCGACAGGGGCGGAGGGCTACACCTTC
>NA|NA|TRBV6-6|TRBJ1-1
CASSTQYTEAFF
TGTGCCAGCAGTACACAGTACACTGAAGCTTTCTTT
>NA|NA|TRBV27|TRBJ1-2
CASSPFGALDGYTF
TGTGCCAGCAGTCCCTTTGGGGCTCTAGACGGCTACACCTTC
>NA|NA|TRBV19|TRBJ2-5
CASSIDRGSSQETQYF
TGTGCCAGTAGTATAGATCGTGGCAGTTCTCAAGAGACCCAGTACTTC
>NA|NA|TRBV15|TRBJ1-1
CATSRDRRGNTEAFF
TGTGCCACCAGCAGAGATCGACGGGGGAACACTGAAGCTTTCTTT
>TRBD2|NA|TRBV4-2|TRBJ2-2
CASSHPGPREDTGELFF
TGTGCCAGCAGCCACCCAGGTCCGCGGGAGGACACCGGGGAGCTGTTTTTT
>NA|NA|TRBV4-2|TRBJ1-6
CASSHPGSNSPLHF
TGTGCCAGCAGCCACCCAGGGAGTAATTCACCCCTCCACTTT
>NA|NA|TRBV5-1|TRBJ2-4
CASSPTVSLAKNIQYF
TGCGCCAGCAGCCCTACCGTTTCCCTAGCCAAAAACATTCAGTACTTC
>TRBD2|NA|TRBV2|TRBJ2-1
CAIGRGSTYNEQFF
TGTGCCATCGGGCGGGGGTCCACCTACAATGAGCAGTTCTTC
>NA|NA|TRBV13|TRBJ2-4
CASSLAAELAKNIQYF
TGTGCCAGCAGCTTAGCGGCGGAACTAGCCAAAAACATTCAGTACTTC
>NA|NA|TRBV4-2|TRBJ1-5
CASSQVERRPQHF
TGTGCCAGCAGCCAAGTGGAGAGACGGCCCCAGCATTTT
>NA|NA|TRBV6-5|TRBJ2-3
CASTMGGGTQYF
TGTGCCAGCACTATGGGGGGTGGTACGCAGTATTTT
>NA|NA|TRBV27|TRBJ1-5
CASSLEQPQHF
TGTGCCAGCAGTTTGGAGCAGCCCCAGCATTTT
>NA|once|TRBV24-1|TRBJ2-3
CATSSGHTDTQYF
TGTGCCACCAGTTCGGGACACACAGATACGCAGTATTTT